One and the same sample provided the 10 T cell receptor beta chains below, sequenced in a study of shared clonotypes between healthy human individuals. Assay: immunoSEQ multiplex PCR; the TCRdb copy retains only in-frame clones and omits some. The profile shows some 490,000 clones, 70% to 85% of them singletons. The specimen was PBMCs. These receptor sequences come from a woman in her thirties or forties in good health. Some clones in this sample may be carry-over from other donors' samples.

With respect to this clone: This clone may be a read error of a much larger clone one base away. The chain combines TRBV5-4 with TRBJ2-7; no definite D call. Per the germline V gene, CDR1 is SGHNT and CDR2 is YYREEE (reference sequence). There are 16 residues in the CDR3. CDR3: CAGSAPLASPKSEQYF. The DNA for the CDR3 is TGTGCCGGCAGCGCCCCTTTAGCCTCCCCAAAGTCCGAGCAGTACTTC.

V usage is TRBV10-3 and J usage is TRBJ2-3, with 14 bases identical to TRBD2. Looked up from germline, CDR1 is ENHRY and CDR2 is SYGVKD. V trimming: 6 bases; J trimming: 3 bases; junction bases outside the gene matches: 5. There are 16 residues in the CDR3. The CDR3 sequence: CAIRGTSGSETDTQYF. In DNA form, the CDR3 reads TGTGCCATCAGGGGGACTAGCGGGAGTGAGACAGATACGCAGTATTTT.

The chain combines TRBV2 with TRBJ2-1, with 13 bases identical to TRBD2. The CDR3 is made up of 15 amino acids. Trimming cost V 6 bases and J 4 bases; bases outside gene matches: 3. The germline gives CDR1 SNHLY, CDR2 FYNNEI. This chain's CDR3 is CASSRLAGGYNEQFF. Written as DNA, the CDR3 is TGTGCCAGCAGCAGACTAGCGGGAGGTTACAATGAGCAGTTCTTC.

The gene calls are TRBV15 and TRBJ1-1; tentatively, D is TRBD1 (5 bases). Germline-derived CDR1 and CDR2 are LNHNV and YYDKDF (reference sequence). Deletions cut 0 bases from V and 5 bases from J, with 13 bases between. The CDR3 has 15 amino acids. In DNA form, the CDR3 reads TGTGCCACCAGCAGAGACGCGGGACCAGGGACTGAAGCTTTCTTT. It specifies CATSRDAGPGTEAFF.

This clone appeared a single time. The chain combines TRBV5-1 with TRBJ2-1; D unresolved. Germline V lookup: CDR1 SGHRS, CDR2 YFSETQ. V lost 0 bases to trimming and J lost 9 bases, with 19 bases between them. This CDR3 contains 16 residues. The CDR3 DNA reads as TGCGCCAGCAGCTTGGGGGAAACCAGCCGGTTCGGTGAGCAGTTCTTC. Its translation is CASSLGETSRFGEQFF.

This chain uses TRBV27 with TRBJ2-7; D unclear. Germline-derived CDR1 and CDR2 are MNHEY and SMNVEV (reference sequence). V was shortened by 5 bases and J by 2 bases, with 10 bases between the two germline ends. This CDR3 has 13 residues. The chain's CDR3 is CASSPGLTYEQYF. The CDR3 DNA reads as TGTGCCAGCAGTCCCGGGCTAACCTACGAGCAGTACTTC.

This chain joins TRBV7-9 and TRBJ2-3, with TRBD2 as a possible D gene (5 bases). This CDR3 is 15 amino acids long. The germline gives CDR1 SEHNR, CDR2 FQNEAQ (reference sequence). Trimming pared 2 bases from V and 3 bases from J, leaving 12 bases between. For the CDR3, the DNA is TGTGCCAGCAGCTTACGAGCAACTAGTACAGATACGCAGTATTTT. Its protein is CASSLRATSTDTQYF.

Written as DNA, the CDR3 is TGTGCCAGAGGGGTCTTAGGGCTCAATTGTGGCTACACCTTC. Translating gives CARGVLGLNCGYTF. V and J are TRBV21-1 and TRBJ1-2; the D segment call TRBD1 is taken from the table without a DNA check. TRBV21-1 is a pseudogene segment. The CDR3 loop spans 14 amino acids.

The chain recombines TRBV28 with TRBJ2-2, with D perhaps TRBD2 (6 bases). Trimming shortened V by 6 bases and J by 4 bases, and 12 bases separated the two germline ends. Germline V gene lookup returns CDR1 MDHEN and CDR2 SYDVKM. CDR3 size: 14 residues. CDR3 sequence reads: CASRQPGVTGELFF. The CDR3 DNA is TGTGCCAGCAGGCAGCCGGGGGTCACCGGGGAGCTGTTTTTT.

CDR3 in amino acids: CASSRTGVPEAFF. The DNA for the CDR3 is TGTGCCAGCAGCAGAACGGGGGTCCCTGAAGCTTTCTTT. The rearrangement links TRBV7-9 to TRBJ1-1, with D perhaps matching TRBD1 (5 bases). CDR1 and CDR2 (germline): SEHNR, FQNEAQ (reference sequence). The V end lost 5 bases, the J end lost 6 bases, and 13 bases lay between the germline ends. The CDR3 loop spans 13 amino acids.